The sequence of this TCR beta chain was determined in a study of blood T cell repertoires in COVID-19 (dated by TCRdb to the early 2020s). For context, the study as a whole: Samples covering the acute and convalescent phases of COVID-19 were provided by collaborators in the United States, Italy and Spain. The samples were drawn from the first 160 participants of the ongoing ImmuneRACE study and from 950 to 1,500 subjects provided by 6 global collaborators. Sample metadata almost always included a de-identified subject ID, COVID-19 status, age in years and sex. A freely available public database, intended as a resource for researchers studying the immune response to SARS-CoV-2, is where the repertoires were released. HLA class I and class II types, where available, came from metadata supplied by the sample provider rather than from assay-based typing. The material from the prospective study consisted of cDNA or gDNA derived from T cells, B-cell-depleted T cells, or PBMCs. Deeply sampled blood TCRbeta repertoires from subjects exposed to, actively infected with, or recovered from COVID-19 were included in the dataset.

From its cysteine to its phenylalanine, the CDR3 spans 16 amino acids. Of the read, only the CDR3 DNA is kept; its 48 bases are in frame from base 1. CDR1 is given as MNHEY and CDR2 as SMNVEV, both from the germline V gene (reference sequence). V loses 0 bases of germline sequence and J loses 5 bases, and the interval between the two ends is 16 bases. On the study overall, not on this receptor specifically: The amount of clinical and demographic metadata varied by source and participant and was provided uncurated.

TCRbeta CDR3 regions were amplified from genomic DNA by means of the immunoSEQ Assay, a bias-controlled multiplex PCR. Concerning the study's data processing: The number of nucleated cells in each sample was estimated by amplification of reference gene primers within the assay. To quantify the absolute abundance of each unique TCRbeta CDR3 rearrangement, sequence reads were collapsed and filtered. For each sample, productive Simpson clonality was calculated as the square root of Simpson's diversity index over productive rearrangements. TCRdb took this table from immuneACCESS and kept in-frame rearrangements with V and J called. Such tables lack part of the clones; where checked against another copy, unresolved V genes explain under half of the gap, and the rest is unexplained. From that table come the V and J calls and clone size; the DNA was used to work out D and trimming. This sample gives approximately 290,000 clones in total; 91% of them show up just once. About 2% of the sample goes to the ten largest clones.

At one collaborating source in Seattle, patients were enrolled during active infection and were followed longitudinally through the course of disease. The collaborating institutions used their own protocols to collect whole blood in K2EDTA tubes. Collaborator samples were shipped for TCRbeta analysis as frozen whole blood, isolated PBMCs, or DNA extracted from either sample type. Notes on this clone: This receptor's antigen is unknown. Per-nucleotide qualities are absent, and no much larger clonotype sits a single base away.

The receptor was isolated from a woman aged 25-40 years with COVID-19, enrolled during active disease. Material for sequencing was peripheral blood. Recombination connected TRBV27 to TRBJ1-2; no confident D gene assignment can be made. The sequenced DNA: TGTGCCAGCAGTTTATCAGTCGGGATTGGGGTATATGGCTACACCTTC. Protein translation: CASSLSVGIGVYGYTF.